This is a list of T cell receptor beta chains from one sample in a study of blood T cell repertoires in COVID-19. Sequencing used immunoSEQ multiplex PCR; TCRdb keeps in-frame clones, though not all of them. The sample contains about 250,000 clones, 88% of which appear only once. Source material: peripheral blood. The receptors stem from an elderly man with acute or convalescent COVID-19. Each CDR3 is given with its conserved first and last residue. The D gene is left open where the match is weak. Not every row has a clone size; where given, it reads once, few, many or a size class.

D gene	V gene	clone size	J gene	CDR3 protein	CDR3 DNA
TRBD1	TRBV18	NA	TRBJ1-2	CASSPSTGLSYGYTF	TGTGCCAGCTCACCCTCGACAGGGCTTTCCTATGGCTACACCTTC
NA	TRBV5-1	NA	TRBJ2-5	CASSLSTSQETQYF	TGCGCCAGCAGCTTGAGTACGAGCCAAGAGACCCAGTACTTC
TRBD2	TRBV10-2	NA	TRBJ2-1	CASSRSSGGPSYNEQFF	TGCGCCAGCAGTCGATCTAGCGGGGGTCCATCCTACAATGAGCAGTTCTTC
TRBD2	TRBV4-3	NA	TRBJ2-3	CASSQDGTSGPNTQYF	TGCGCCAGCAGCCAAGATGGGACTAGCGGGCCGAATACGCAGTATTTT
NA	TRBV10-3	NA	TRBJ1-5	CAISDRGLENQPQHF	TGTGCCATCAGTGACAGGGGCTTGGAGAATCAGCCCCAGCATTTT
TRBD2	TRBV4-3	NA	TRBJ2-7	CASSPTSDYEQYF	TGCGCCAGCAGCCCGACTAGCGATTACGAGCAGTACTTC
TRBD1	TRBV19	NA	TRBJ2-3	CASSSQGAGTDTQYF	TGTGCCAGTAGTTCACAGGGGGCCGGCACAGATACGCAGTATTTT
NA	TRBV7-2	NA	TRBJ2-5	CASSLGRGQETQYF	TGTGCCAGCAGCCTCGGGAGAGGACAAGAGACCCAGTACTTC
NA	TRBV20-1	NA	TRBJ1-5	CSASSGGFQFQPQHF	TGCAGTGCTAGTTCCGGCGGGTTCCAATTCCAGCCCCAGCATTTT
TRBD2	TRBV7-2	NA	TRBJ2-3	CASSLRAGGIDTQYF	TGTGCCAGCAGCTTGAGGGCGGGGGGGATAGATACGCAGTATTTT
TRBD1	TRBV4-3	NA	TRBJ1-4	CASSQGQGEKLFF	TGCGCCAGCAGCCAAGGACAGGGGGAAAAACTGTTTTTT
NA	TRBV7-3	once	TRBJ1-2	CASSVTGKIYGYTF	TGTGCCAGCAGCGTGACGGGGAAGATCTATGGCTACACCTTC
NA	TRBV5-1	NA	TRBJ2-3	CASTTSISTDTQYF	TGCGCCAGCACCACTAGCATAAGCACAGATACGCAGTATTTT
NA	TRBV7-2	NA	TRBJ1-2	CASSSAGVSYGYTF	TGTGCCAGCAGCTCCGCGGGGGTTAGCTATGGCTACACCTTC
TRBD2	TRBV7-2	NA	TRBJ2-5	CASRRTSGGAETQYF	TGTGCCAGCAGGCGGACTAGCGGGGGGGCCGAGACCCAGTACTTC
TRBD2	TRBV19	NA	TRBJ2-1	CASSSERTSGTPSYNEQFF	TGTGCCAGTAGTTCAGAGCGGACTAGCGGGACCCCCTCCTACAATGAGCAGTTCTTC
TRBD2	TRBV5-1	NA	TRBJ2-1	CASSPRLAGGNEQFF	TGCGCCAGCAGCCCAAGACTAGCGGGGGGCAATGAGCAGTTCTTC
TRBD1	TRBV5-1	NA	TRBJ1-1	CASRSTGGSEAFF	TGCGCCAGCAGGTCGACAGGGGGCTCTGAAGCTTTCTTT
NA	TRBV24-1	NA	TRBJ1-5	CATSDQDSNQPQHF	TGTGCCACCAGTGATCAGGATAGCAATCAGCCCCAGCATTTT
NA	TRBV18	NA	TRBJ1-2	CASSPNRDGYTF	TGTGCCAGCTCACCGAACAGGGATGGCTACACCTTC
NA	TRBV25-1	few	TRBJ1-6	CASSGATNNSPLHF	TGTGCCAGCAGTGGGGCGACAAATAATTCACCCCTCCACTTT
TRBD1	TRBV15	NA	TRBJ2-5	CATSPGTVQETQYF	TGTGCCACCAGCCCTGGGACAGTACAAGAGACCCAGTACTTC
TRBD1	TRBV28	NA	TRBJ2-7	CASSLAGGMNEQYF	TGTGCCAGCAGTTTAGCAGGGGGAATGAACGAGCAGTACTTC
NA	TRBV7-8	NA	TRBJ2-7	CASSSGLNSYEQYF	TGTGCCAGCAGCTCCGGACTGAACTCCTACGAGCAGTACTTC
TRBD2	TRBV7-3	NA	TRBJ2-1	CASSLPGGGYNEQFF	TGTGCCAGCAGCTTACCGGGAGGGGGCTACAATGAGCAGTTCTTC
NA	TRBV21-1	few	TRBJ2-7	CATQGWQRTSGRFNEQYF	TGTGCCACCCAAGGGTGGCAGCGGACTAGCGGGAGGTTTAACGAGCAGTACTTC
TRBD2	TRBV28	NA	TRBJ2-5	CASRPGLAGETQYF	TGTGCCAGCAGACCCGGACTAGCGGGAGAGACCCAGTACTTC
NA	TRBV12-3/TRBV12-4	NA	TRBJ2-5	CASSPRGFETQYF	TGTGCCAGCAGTCCCCGAGGGTTTGAGACCCAGTACTTC